This is a list of T cell receptor beta chains from one sample in a study of OX40 agonist ivuxolimab in advanced cancers. Repertoires were generated with immunoSEQ multiplex PCR, while TCRdb's copy carries only in-frame clones and drops some. The sample includes 71,000 or so clones, roughly 77% of them seen just once. Sequenced here: CD4+ or CD8+ T cells sorted from blood, sampled in a trial of the OX40 agonist ivuxolimab. These receptors were collected from an adult with an advanced solid tumor such as melanoma, head and neck, liver or kidney cancer. The CDR3 runs from the conserved cysteine through the conserved F or W. A D gene is named only where the DNA matches it firmly. Only some rows state a clone size, as once, few, many or a class for expanded clones.

V,size,D,J,CDR3,DNA
TRBV27,.,.,TRBJ2-1,CASSLYVGPWEQFF,TGTGCCAGCAGTTTATATGTAGGCCCCTGGGAGCAGTTCTTC
TRBV5-1,.,.,TRBJ2-7,CASSLVVTGEQYF,TGCGCCAGCAGCTTGGTGGTAACAGGCGAGCAGTACTTC
TRBV5-1,.,.,TRBJ1-6,CASSLGQGLRPLHF,TGCGCCAGCAGCTTGGGCCAGGGTCTCCGACCCCTCCACTTT
TRBV4-2,few,.,TRBJ1-5,CASSQGLLQGNQPQHF,TGTGCCAGCAGCCAAGGGCTACTACAGGGCAATCAGCCCCAGCATTTT
TRBV5-8,.,TRBD2,TRBJ2-1,CASSTVAGADNEQFF,TGTGCCAGCAGCACCGTAGCGGGAGCAGACAATGAGCAGTTCTTC
TRBV7-9,.,.,TRBJ2-7,CASSLNVHEQYF,TGTGCCAGCAGCTTGAATGTCCACGAGCAGTACTTC
TRBV19,.,.,TRBJ1-5,CASRNGGHQPQHF,TGTGCCAGCAGAAACGGAGGGCATCAGCCCCAGCATTTT
TRBV18,few,.,TRBJ1-5,CASSPSSEPQHF,TGTGCCAGCTCACCAAGTAGTGAGCCCCAGCATTTT
TRBV6-1,.,TRBD2,TRBJ2-7,CASSAPGLGTYEQYF,TGTGCCAGCAGTGCTCCGGGACTAGGGACCTACGAGCAGTACTTC
TRBV6-5,once,TRBD1,TRBJ1-2,CASSRQGARNYGYTF,TGTGCCAGCAGCCGACAGGGGGCGCGTAACTATGGCTACACCTTC
TRBV7-6,.,TRBD2,TRBJ2-1,CASSPQTSGGSYNEQFF,TGTGCCAGCAGCCCCCAGACTAGCGGGGGCTCCTACAATGAGCAGTTCTTC
TRBV28,.,.,TRBJ2-7,CASSLGGRSSYEQYF,TGTGCCAGCAGTTTGGGGGGGCGTTCATCCTACGAGCAGTACTTC
TRBV5-1,.,.,TRBJ2-7,CASRLGPPNYEQYF,TGCGCCAGCAGATTGGGACCGCCTAACTACGAGCAGTACTTC
TRBV11-3,.,.,TRBJ2-2,CASSLVGRRNTGELFF,TGTGCCAGCAGCTTAGTAGGCAGAAGGAACACCGGGGAGCTGTTTTTT
TRBV12-5,.,.,TRBJ2-1,CASGLGAPEGTYNEQFF,TGTGCTAGTGGTTTGGGTGCCCCGGAGGGGACCTACAATGAGCAGTTCTTC
TRBV6-5,few,.,TRBJ2-3,CASSNQGFTDTQYF,TGTGCCAGCAGTAACCAGGGATTCACAGATACGCAGTATTTT
TRBV7-2,once,.,TRBJ2-5,CASSLRGPSGETQYF,TGTGCCAGCAGCCTGCGGGGCCCGTCCGGGGAGACCCAGTACTTC
TRBV9,once,TRBD1,TRBJ2-5,CASSVALGGAETQYF,TGTGCCAGCAGCGTAGCCCTAGGGGGCGCGGAGACCCAGTACTTC
TRBV7-9,.,.,TRBJ2-3,CASSFDRATDTQYF,TGTGCCAGCAGCTTTGACAGAGCCACAGATACGCAGTATTTT
TRBV11-1,.,.,TRBJ2-5,CASSLGSRIQETQYF,TGTGCCAGCAGCTTAGGGTCCAGAATCCAAGAGACCCAGTACTTC
TRBV5-1,.,.,TRBJ1-1,CASSLGGAGNTEAFF,TGCGCCAGCAGCTTGGGAGGGGCCGGAAACACTGAAGCTTTCTTT
TRBV5-1,once,TRBD2,TRBJ2-1,CASSLSPLGTSGEQFF,TGCGCCAGCAGCCTATCGCCCCTAGGGACTAGCGGTGAGCAGTTCTTC
TRBV6-1,once,TRBD1,TRBJ1-5,CASSPRQGPNQPQHF,TGTGCCAGCAGTCCGCGACAGGGGCCAAATCAGCCCCAGCATTTT
TRBV6-5,.,.,TRBJ1-3,CASSYSRQSGNTIYF,TGTGCCAGCAGTTACTCGAGGCAGTCGGGAAACACCATATATTTT
TRBV28,.,TRBD1,TRBJ1-6,CASRGQGDSPLHF,TGTGCCAGCAGGGGACAGGGAGATTCACCCCTCCACTTT
TRBV11-1,.,.,TRBJ2-2,CASSLAGLRVGELFF,TGTGCCAGCAGCTTAGCGGGATTGCGTGTGGGGGAGCTGTTTTTT
TRBV18,.,.,TRBJ2-2,CASSPGLGPGELFF,TGTGCCAGCTCACCCGGACTCGGCCCCGGGGAGCTGTTTTTT
TRBV4-1,.,.,TRBJ1-6,CASSLSVYNSPLHF,TGCGCCAGCAGCCTAAGCGTTTATAATTCACCCCTCCACTTT
TRBV11-2,.,.,TRBJ2-7,CASSRGVDEYF,TGTGCCAGCAGCCGGGGAGTGGATGAATACTTC
TRBV7-6,.,TRBD1,TRBJ1-5,CASSLVPDTGEGNQPQHF,TGTGCCAGCAGCTTAGTTCCCGATACAGGGGAGGGCAATCAGCCCCAGCATTTT
TRBV5-1,.,.,TRBJ2-1,CASSLAGVPSYNEQFF,TGCGCCAGCAGCTTGGCCGGGGTGCCATCCTACAATGAGCAGTTCTTC
TRBV28,once,TRBD1,TRBJ1-4,CASREDRGASNEKLFF,TGTGCCAGCAGGGAAGACAGGGGCGCATCTAATGAAAAACTGTTTTTT
TRBV11-2,.,TRBD1,TRBJ1-1,CASSSAFQYFGQGNTEAFF,TGTGCCAGCAGCTCGGCATTTCAATATTTTGGACAGGGGAACACTGAAGCTTTCTTT
TRBV10-3,.,.,TRBJ2-1,CAISESTSVGGNEQFF,TGTGCCATCAGTGAGTCCACTAGCGTAGGGGGCAATGAGCAGTTCTTC
TRBV6-4,few,.,TRBJ1-2,CASSDTATAHSYTF,TGTGCCAGCAGTGACACTGCTACAGCTCATAGCTACACCTTC
TRBV5-1,.,.,TRBJ2-1,CASSPGESSYNEQFF,TGCGCCAGCAGCCCGGGGGAAAGCTCCTACAATGAGCAGTTCTTC
TRBV9,.,.,TRBJ1-2,CASSVGSVYYGYTF,TGTGCCAGCAGCGTAGGGTCAGTATACTATGGCTACACCTTC
TRBV2,.,.,TRBJ2-7,CASKQTVSPSYEQYF,TGTGCCAGCAAGCAGACAGTATCCCCCTCCTACGAGCAGTACTTC
TRBV4-1,.,.,TRBJ2-1,CASSSPGRAPFNEQFF,TGCGCCAGCAGCTCACCGGGGAGAGCCCCATTCAATGAGCAGTTCTTC
TRBV28,few,.,TRBJ1-5,CASSTPYSNQPQHF,TGTGCCAGCAGTACGCCTTATAGCAATCAGCCCCAGCATTTT
TRBV30,few,.,TRBJ2-5,CAWSVVPGAETQYF,TGTGCCTGGAGTGTAGTCCCGGGGGCAGAGACCCAGTACTTC
TRBV4-1,.,.,TRBJ2-5,CASSQDDSRGRDIPETQYF,TGCGCCAGCAGCCAAGACGACTCCCGAGGCAGGGATATCCCTGAGACCCAGTACTTC
TRBV28,.,.,TRBJ1-5,CASSFPFSGGQPQHF,TGTGCCAGCAGTTTCCCCTTCTCAGGTGGTCAGCCCCAGCATTTT
TRBV6-1,.,.,TRBJ2-7,CASSETADKTYEQYF,TGTGCCAGCAGTGAAACGGCGGACAAGACCTACGAGCAGTACTTC
TRBV6-1,.,TRBD2,TRBJ2-7,CASSEAGGSSYEQYF,TGTGCCAGCAGTGAGGCTGGCGGGAGCTCCTACGAGCAGTACTTC
TRBV6-1,.,.,TRBJ2-4,CASRGLAKNIQYF,TGTGCCAGCAGAGGGCTAGCCAAAAACATTCAGTACTTC
TRBV6-1,.,TRBD1,TRBJ1-4,CASSDGQGNGKLFF,TGTGCCAGCAGTGACGGACAGGGGAATGGAAAACTGTTTTTT